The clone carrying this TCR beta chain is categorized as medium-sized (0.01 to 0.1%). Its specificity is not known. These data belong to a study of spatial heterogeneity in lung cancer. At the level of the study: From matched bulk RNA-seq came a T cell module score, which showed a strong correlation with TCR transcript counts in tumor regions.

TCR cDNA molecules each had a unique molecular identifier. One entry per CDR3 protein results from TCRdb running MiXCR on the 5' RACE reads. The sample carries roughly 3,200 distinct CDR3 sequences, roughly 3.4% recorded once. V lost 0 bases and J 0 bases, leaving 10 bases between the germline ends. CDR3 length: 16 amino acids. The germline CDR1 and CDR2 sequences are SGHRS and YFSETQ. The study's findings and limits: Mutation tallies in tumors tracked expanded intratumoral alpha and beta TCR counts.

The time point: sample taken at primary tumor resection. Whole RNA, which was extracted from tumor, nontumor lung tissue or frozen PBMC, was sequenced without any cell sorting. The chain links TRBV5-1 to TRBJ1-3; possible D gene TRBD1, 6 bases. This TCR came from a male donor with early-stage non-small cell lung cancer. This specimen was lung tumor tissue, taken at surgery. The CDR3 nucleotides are TGCGCCAGCAGCTTGGGGCGGACAGACTCTGGAAACACCATATATTTT. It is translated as CASSLGRTDSGNTIYF.